What follows are 11 T cell receptor beta chains derived from one specimen sequenced in a study of T cell repertoires in cytomegalovirus infection. TCRdb reanalysed the reads using MiXCR and keeps one entry per CDR3 protein. The sample lists tens of thousands of distinct CDR3 sequences, over 15% seen once, with about two thirds in the top ten. These receptors' antigens are unknown. The specimen was CD8+ T cells from cultured PBMCs, collected from culture after CMV antigen stimulation. The receptor set was obtained from a human donor in good health (CMV status not recorded). Some clones in this sample may be carry-over from other donors' samples.

There are a few counts of this clonotype. The chain joins TRBV6-2 or TRBV6-3 to TRBJ2-1, with TRBD2 matching over 9 bases. Germline-derived CDR1 and CDR2 are MNHEY and SVGEGT. The CDR3 loop spans 15 amino acids. V shed 6 bases, J shed 9 bases, and the junction held 12 bases outside the gene matches. The CDR3 reads CASSPGEREAVEQFF. The DNA of the CDR3 is TGTGCCAGCAGCCCGGGGGAGCGGGAGGCCGTTGAGCAGTTCTTC.

This clonotype appeared many times. The gene calls are TRBV2 and TRBJ1-2; D perhaps matches TRBD1 (6 bases). Between the trimmed V and J ends, which lost 2 bases and 3 bases, there was a span of 10 bases. Germline assignment: CDR1 SNHLY and CDR2 FYNNEI. This CDR3 is built from 14 residues. CDR3 sequence: CASSEWGQDYGYTF. The CDR3 DNA sequence: TGTGCCAGCAGTGAATGGGGACAAGACTATGGCTACACCTTC.

The chain recombines TRBV29-1 with TRBJ1-1; D gene uncertain. V was pared by 7 bases and J by 4 bases, with 16 bases between. CDR3 length equals 13 residues. The germline CDR1 and CDR2 sequences are SQVTM and ANQGSEA. Here the CDR3 reads CSAGPLGSTEAFF. CDR3 nucleotides: TGCAGCGCTGGGCCGTTGGGGAGCACTGAAGCTTTCTTT.

In its sample, this clonotype was seen many times. The chain couples TRBV6-2 or TRBV6-3 to TRBJ1-5, with D possibly TRBD1 on 5 matching bases. The CDR3 has 18 amino acids. Trimming took off 5 bases at V and 0 bases at J, with 20 bases between the two ends. Germline V gene lookup returns CDR1 MNHEY and CDR2 SVGEGT. The CDR3 reads CASSRDSASLYSNQPQHF. DNA of the CDR3: TGTGCCAGCAGTCGAGACAGCGCCTCCTTATATAGCAATCAGCCCCAGCATTTT.

This clonotype was detected a few times. The chain is built from TRBV6-2 or TRBV6-3 and TRBJ1-2; the match to TRBD1 covers 7 bases. Germline CDR1 MNHEY, CDR2 SVGEGT. The CDR3 contains 15 residues. With 4 bases clipped from V and 4 bases from J, the junction kept 9 bases outside the gene matches. CDR3 DNA sequence: TGTGCCAGCAGTTCGGGACAGACACTAATCTATGGCTACACCTTC. Its translation: CASSSGQTLIYGYTF.

This clonotype was counted between two and nine times. The chain links TRBV7-2 to TRBJ2-7; D is undetermined. In germline, CDR1 is SGHTA, CDR2 FQGNSA. V was pared by 5 bases and J by 4 bases, with 18 bases between. This CDR3 is 15 amino acids long. Here the CDR3 DNA reads TGTGCCAGCAGCCCGCTTAGAAGTCGTGGATACGAGCAGTACTTC. This sequence encodes CASSPLRSRGYEQYF.

In this sample, this clonotype turned up a few times. The chain combines TRBV12-3 or TRBV12-4 with TRBJ2-1; 7 positions match TRBD1. V dropped 6 bases and J dropped 4; count of bases not matched to a gene: 6. The CDR3 spans 14 residues. The CDR3 bases are TGTGCCAGCAGCCCCGACAGGGATTACAATGAGCAGTTCTTC. As protein: CASSPDRDYNEQFF.

The chain is built from TRBV6-2 or TRBV6-3 and TRBJ2-1; TRBD2 is a possible D gene (6 bases). Germline values: CDR1 MNHEY, CDR2 SVGEGT. The V end lost 2 bases, the J end lost 8 bases, and 13 bases lay between the germline ends. The CDR3 runs 14 residues. For the CDR3, the DNA is TGTGCCAGCAGTTACCTAGCGCGGGATGATGAGCAGTTCTTC. Encoded protein: CASSYLARDDEQFF.

This clonotype was observed a few times. The gene calls are TRBV12-3 or TRBV12-4 and TRBJ2-1; D possibly uses TRBD1 or TRBD2 (6 bases each). CDR3 size: 17 residues. The ends were cut back, 2 bases at V and 3 bases at J, with 17 bases in the middle. CDR3 sequence (DNA): TGTGCCAGCAGTTTAAAAGGGGGGACCGCTCGCTACAATGAGCAGTTCTTC. Translating it yields CASSLKGGTARYNEQFF.

This clonotype was counted a few times. The V and J genes are TRBV7-9 and TRBJ1-1; TRBD1 matches at 8 bases. Germline lookup yields CDR1 SEHNR and CDR2 FQNEAQ (reference sequence). The CDR3 consists of 16 residues. V gave up 5 bases and J gave up 4 bases; unmatched junction bases: 12. The CDR3 nucleotides are TGTGCCAGCAGCGCCGGACAGGGTGAGAGGGGCACTGAAGCTTTCTTT. Its translation is CASSAGQGERGTEAFF.

The chain joins TRBV6-6 to TRBJ2-4; TRBD1 might be the D (6 bases). The V gene's germline CDR1 is MNHNY and CDR2 SVGAGI (reference sequence). This CDR3 contains 15 residues. The ends were cut back, 6 bases at V and 1 base at J, with 13 bases in the middle. In DNA, the CDR3 is TGTGCCAGCAGATACAGGGACACGGCCAAAAACATTCAGTACTTC. Its translation is CASRYRDTAKNIQYF.